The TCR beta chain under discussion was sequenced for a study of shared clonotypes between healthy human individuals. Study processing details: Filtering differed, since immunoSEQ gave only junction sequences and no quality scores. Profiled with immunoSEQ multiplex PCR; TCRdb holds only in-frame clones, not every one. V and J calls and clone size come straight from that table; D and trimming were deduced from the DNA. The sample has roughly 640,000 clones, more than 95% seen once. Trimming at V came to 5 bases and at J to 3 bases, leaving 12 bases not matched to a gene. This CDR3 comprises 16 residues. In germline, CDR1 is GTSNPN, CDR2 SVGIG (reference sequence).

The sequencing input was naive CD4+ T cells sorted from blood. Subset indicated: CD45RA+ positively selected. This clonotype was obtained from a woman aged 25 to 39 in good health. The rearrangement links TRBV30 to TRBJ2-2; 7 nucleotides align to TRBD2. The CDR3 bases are TGTGCCTGGGCACGCCTAGGGAGGGCGTACACCGGGGAGCTGTTTTTT. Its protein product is CAWARLGRAYTGELFF. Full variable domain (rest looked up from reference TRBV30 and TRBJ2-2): SQTIHQWPATLVQPVGSPLSLECTVEGTSNPNLYWYRQAAGRGLQLLFYSVGIGQISSEVPQNLSASRPQDRQFILSSKKLLLSDSGFYLCAWARLGRAYTGELFFGEGSRLTVL.